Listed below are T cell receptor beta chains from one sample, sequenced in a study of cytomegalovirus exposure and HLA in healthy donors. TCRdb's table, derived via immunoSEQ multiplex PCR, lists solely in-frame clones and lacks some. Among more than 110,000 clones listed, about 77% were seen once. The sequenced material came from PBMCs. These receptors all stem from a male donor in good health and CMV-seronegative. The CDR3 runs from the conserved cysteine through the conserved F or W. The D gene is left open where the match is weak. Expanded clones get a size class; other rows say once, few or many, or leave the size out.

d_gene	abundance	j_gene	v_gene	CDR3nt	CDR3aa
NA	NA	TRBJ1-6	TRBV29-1	TGCAGCGAGATGGGACACCTCAATTCACCCCTCCACTTT	CSEMGHLNSPLHF
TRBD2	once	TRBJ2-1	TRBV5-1	TGCGCCAGCAGCCCCCGGACTAGTAATGAACAGTTCTTC	CASSPRTSNEQFF
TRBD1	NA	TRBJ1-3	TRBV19	TGTGCCAGTAGCTATTCCGGGACAGGGGTCTCTGGAAACACCATATATTTT	CASSYSGTGVSGNTIYF
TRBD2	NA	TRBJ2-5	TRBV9	TGTGCCAGCAGTTCCGGGACTAGCGGCCAAGAGACCCAGTACTTC	CASSSGTSGQETQYF
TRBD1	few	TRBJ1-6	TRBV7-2	TGTGCCAGCAGCTTAGCCAGGGGGGATAATTCACCCCTCCACTTT	CASSLARGDNSPLHF
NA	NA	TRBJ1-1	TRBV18	TGTGCCAGCTCTCCAGAGAAGAACACTGAAGCTTTCTTT	CASSPEKNTEAFF
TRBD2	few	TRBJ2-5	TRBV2	TGTGCCAGCGGGGATAGCGGGGGGCGTCAGACCCAGTACTTC	CASGDSGGRQTQYF
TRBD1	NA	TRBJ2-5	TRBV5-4	TGTGCCAGCAGCCGGACAGGGGGCTTTGAGACCCAGTACTTC	CASSRTGGFETQYF
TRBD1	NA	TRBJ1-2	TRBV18	TGTGCCAGCTCACCAAATTCAGGGGGCGCGAGTTCGGGAGGCTACACCTTC	CASSPNSGGASSGGYTF
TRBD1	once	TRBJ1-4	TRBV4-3	TGCGCCAGCAGCCAAGAGGGACAGGGGCTGGTTGAAAAACTGTTTTTT	CASSQEGQGLVEKLFF
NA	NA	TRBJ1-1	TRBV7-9	TGTGCCAGCAGCCCCATGAACACTGAAGCTTTCTTT	CASSPMNTEAFF
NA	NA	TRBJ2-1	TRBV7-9	TGTGCCAGCAGCTTAACTAGAAGCAATGAGCAGTTCTTC	CASSLTRSNEQFF
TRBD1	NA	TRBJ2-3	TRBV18	TGTGCCAGCTCACAGGGACAGGGGAGGCATGGAGATACGCAGTATTTT	CASSQGQGRHGDTQYF